The rows below give T cell receptor beta chains drawn from one sample of a study of human T cells and chemical hapten exposure. TCRdb re-called the RACE reads with MiXCR, one entry per CDR3 protein. The sample records more than 100,000 distinct CDR3 sequences, approximately 14% being singletons. The sequenced sample was whole blood, obtained in connection with sensitization to the hapten diphenylcyclopropenone (DPC). These receptors came from a young man with alopecia areata. Some clones in this sample may be carry-over from other donors' samples. Both conserved end residues are part of each CDR3. Each record gives: J gene, clone size, D gene, V gene, CDR3 DNA, CDR3 protein. The D gene is left open where the match is weak. A clone size is listed for some rows: how often the clone was seen (once, few, many), or a class if it is expanded.

j_gene: TRBJ2-3
abundance: few
d_gene: TRBD1
v_gene: TRBV18
CDR3nt: TGTGCCAGCTCACTGGGCCCGGGACAGGGGGTCGCAGATACGCAGTATTTT
CDR3aa: CASSLGPGQGVADTQYF

j_gene: TRBJ1-5
abundance: few
d_gene: -
v_gene: TRBV11-2
CDR3nt: TGTGCCAGCAGCTTAGGAAGGGCAGGCCTTCAGCCCCAGCATTTT
CDR3aa: CASSLGRAGLQPQHF

j_gene: TRBJ2-7
abundance: few
d_gene: -
v_gene: TRBV29-1
CDR3nt: TGCAGCGTTGAAGTAACAGGCAGTCGCTCCTACGAGCAGTACTTC
CDR3aa: CSVEVTGSRSYEQYF

j_gene: TRBJ2-5
abundance: -
d_gene: -
v_gene: TRBV28
CDR3nt: TGTGCCAGCAGTTTGGCAGCGTCCCAAGAGACCCAGTACTTC
CDR3aa: CASSLAASQETQYF

j_gene: TRBJ1-5
abundance: many
d_gene: -
v_gene: TRBV12-3/TRBV12-4
CDR3nt: TGTGCCAGCAGTTTAAGTAGTAGCAATCAGCCCCAGCATTTT
CDR3aa: CASSLSSSNQPQHF

j_gene: TRBJ2-1
abundance: -
d_gene: -
v_gene: TRBV2
CDR3nt: TGTGCCAGCAGTGTGCCCGCGGTATCGTACAATGAGCAGTTCTTC
CDR3aa: CASSVPAVSYNEQFF

j_gene: TRBJ2-5
abundance: -
d_gene: -
v_gene: TRBV27
CDR3nt: TGTGCCAGCAGTCTTTCGGACAGCAATAAGCAAGAGACCCAGTACTTC
CDR3aa: CASSLSDSNKQETQYF

j_gene: TRBJ2-1
abundance: -
d_gene: TRBD2
v_gene: TRBV7-3
CDR3nt: TGTGCCAGCAGCTTGCTAGCGGGGGGTGCTAATGAGCAGTTCTTC
CDR3aa: CASSLLAGGANEQFF

j_gene: TRBJ1-1
abundance: few
d_gene: -
v_gene: TRBV28
CDR3nt: TGTGCCAGCAGTTTATGGTCTACCACTGAAGCTTTCTTT
CDR3aa: CASSLWSTTEAFF

j_gene: TRBJ2-5
abundance: -
d_gene: -
v_gene: TRBV3-1
CDR3nt: TGTGCCAGCAGCCAAGAAGGACGGGAAGAGACCCAGTACTTC
CDR3aa: CASSQEGREETQYF

j_gene: TRBJ2-1
abundance: -
d_gene: TRBD1
v_gene: TRBV12-3/TRBV12-4
CDR3nt: TGTGCCAGCAGTTTAAGGGACAGGCGGGGCAATGAGCAGTTCTTC
CDR3aa: CASSLRDRRGNEQFF

j_gene: TRBJ2-7
abundance: few
d_gene: -
v_gene: TRBV5-4
CDR3nt: TGTGCCAGCAGACCTTCCGGCCAGTCTAGCTCCTACGAGCAGTACTTC
CDR3aa: CASRPSGQSSSYEQYF

j_gene: TRBJ2-3
abundance: -
d_gene: -
v_gene: TRBV6-1
CDR3nt: TGTGCCGGCAGCCTGGACAGAGTGGATACGCAGTATTTT
CDR3aa: CAGSLDRVDTQYF

j_gene: TRBJ2-2
abundance: -
d_gene: -
v_gene: TRBV6-2/TRBV6-3
CDR3nt: TGTGCCAGCAGTTTTCGAGTTGACACCGGGGAGCTGTTTTTT
CDR3aa: CASSFRVDTGELFF

j_gene: TRBJ1-2
abundance: few
d_gene: -
v_gene: TRBV5-5
CDR3nt: TGTGCCAGCAGCTTGGCCCCAGTATCTAACTATGGCTACACCTTC
CDR3aa: CASSLAPVSNYGYTF

j_gene: TRBJ1-1
abundance: few
d_gene: -
v_gene: TRBV12-3/TRBV12-4
CDR3nt: TGTGCCAGCAGTTTAGGGCACATGAACACTGAAGCTTTCTTT
CDR3aa: CASSLGHMNTEAFF

j_gene: TRBJ2-4
abundance: -
d_gene: -
v_gene: TRBV19
CDR3nt: TGTGCCAGTAGTATGGCAGCCAGGGATGCCGGGGGTGGGAAAATTCAGTACTTC
CDR3aa: CASSMAARDAGGGKIQYF

j_gene: TRBJ1-2
abundance: -
d_gene: TRBD1
v_gene: TRBV18
CDR3nt: TGTGCCAGCTCACCACCGGGACAGGGGAACTATGGCTACACCTTC
CDR3aa: CASSPPGQGNYGYTF

j_gene: TRBJ2-1
abundance: -
d_gene: -
v_gene: TRBV11-2
CDR3nt: TGTGCCAGCAGCCCCCGGGACAATGAGCAGTTCTTC
CDR3aa: CASSPRDNEQFF

j_gene: TRBJ1-1
abundance: many
d_gene: TRBD1
v_gene: TRBV4-1
CDR3nt: TGCGCCAGCAGCCAAGGTGACAGGGTCGGCACTGAAGCTTTCTTT
CDR3aa: CASSQGDRVGTEAFF

j_gene: TRBJ2-5
abundance: -
d_gene: -
v_gene: TRBV24-1
CDR3nt: TGTGCCACCAGTGAATCCGGGACTTCGTTCGAGACCCAGTACTTC
CDR3aa: CATSESGTSFETQYF

j_gene: TRBJ1-2
abundance: -
d_gene: -
v_gene: TRBV5-1
CDR3nt: TGCGCCAGCAGCTTGTACCTGGGAGCCTCCAATGGCTACACCTTC
CDR3aa: CASSLYLGASNGYTF

j_gene: TRBJ1-5
abundance: -
d_gene: -
v_gene: TRBV4-2
CDR3nt: TGTGCCAGCAGCCAAAGGCCCGGTAGCAATCAGCCCCAGCATTTT
CDR3aa: CASSQRPGSNQPQHF

j_gene: TRBJ2-3
abundance: -
d_gene: -
v_gene: TRBV4-3
CDR3nt: TGCGCCAGCAGCCAAGATCGGAGTATGGGGACAGATACGCAGTATTTT
CDR3aa: CASSQDRSMGTDTQYF

j_gene: TRBJ1-1
abundance: -
d_gene: -
v_gene: TRBV7-9
CDR3nt: TGTGCCAGCAGGAGTAACACTGAAGCTTTCTTT
CDR3aa: CASRSNTEAFF

j_gene: TRBJ2-5
abundance: many
d_gene: -
v_gene: TRBV6-1
CDR3nt: TGTGCCAGCATTCCGGGACACATGTACCAAGAGACCCAGTACTTC
CDR3aa: CASIPGHMYQETQYF

j_gene: TRBJ2-1
abundance: few
d_gene: -
v_gene: TRBV20-1
CDR3nt: TGCAGCGCTATAGGCGATGAGCAGTTCTTC
CDR3aa: CSAIGDEQFF

j_gene: TRBJ1-2
abundance: few
d_gene: TRBD1
v_gene: TRBV7-9
CDR3nt: TGTGCCAGCGCGTCAGGACAGGGGAGGTATGGCTACACCTTC
CDR3aa: CASASGQGRYGYTF

j_gene: TRBJ1-4
abundance: -
d_gene: -
v_gene: TRBV12-3/TRBV12-4
CDR3nt: TGTGCCAGCTCCTCCGTGGGGGGGCGGGGTGAAAAACTGTTTTTT
CDR3aa: CASSSVGGRGEKLFF

j_gene: TRBJ1-1
abundance: many
d_gene: -
v_gene: TRBV6-5
CDR3nt: TGTGCCAGCAGTTACTCGACAGACATGAACACTGAAGCTTTCTTT
CDR3aa: CASSYSTDMNTEAFF

j_gene: TRBJ1-2
abundance: few
d_gene: -
v_gene: TRBV6-5
CDR3nt: TGTGCCACCGGCGAGGGAGGAACCTATGGCTACACCTTC
CDR3aa: CATGEGGTYGYTF

j_gene: TRBJ2-7
abundance: few
d_gene: TRBD2
v_gene: TRBV14
CDR3nt: TGTGCCAGCAGCCAATTAGCGGGGGGTTACGAGCAGTACTTC
CDR3aa: CASSQLAGGYEQYF

j_gene: TRBJ1-4
abundance: -
d_gene: -
v_gene: TRBV5-1
CDR3nt: TGCGCCAGCAGCTTGGCCCCACAGGGTACGGGGGAAAAACTGTTTTTT
CDR3aa: CASSLAPQGTGEKLFF

j_gene: TRBJ2-7
abundance: -
d_gene: -
v_gene: TRBV7-9
CDR3nt: TGTGCCAGCAGTAATTCCGCGGGCGTCTACGAGCAGTACTTC
CDR3aa: CASSNSAGVYEQYF

j_gene: TRBJ1-2
abundance: many
d_gene: TRBD1
v_gene: TRBV7-2
CDR3nt: TGTGCCAGCAGCTTCCCGGACAGGGGGCGCCGCGGCTACACCTTC
CDR3aa: CASSFPDRGRRGYTF

j_gene: TRBJ2-7
abundance: once
d_gene: -
v_gene: TRBV28
CDR3nt: TGTGCCAGCAGTTTATCAGCCTACGAGCAGTACTTC
CDR3aa: CASSLSAYEQYF

j_gene: TRBJ1-2
abundance: many
d_gene: -
v_gene: TRBV19
CDR3nt: TGTGCCAGTAGTATCGCCGGGACAAGTTCCAATGGCTACACCTTC
CDR3aa: CASSIAGTSSNGYTF

j_gene: TRBJ2-3
abundance: -
d_gene: TRBD1
v_gene: TRBV12-3/TRBV12-4
CDR3nt: TGTGCCAGCGGTCGAACAGGGGGCGCGACAGATACGCAGTATTTT
CDR3aa: CASGRTGGATDTQYF

j_gene: TRBJ1-6
abundance: many
d_gene: TRBD1
v_gene: TRBV10-3
CDR3nt: TGTGCCAGCTCTGGATCCGGGACAGGAAATTCACCCCTCCACTTT
CDR3aa: CASSGSGTGNSPLHF

j_gene: TRBJ2-3
abundance: -
d_gene: -
v_gene: TRBV7-7
CDR3nt: TGTGCCAGCAGCCCCAGGCGGTGGGGGGGCCAAGGTAGCACAGATACGCAGTATTTT
CDR3aa: CASSPRRWGGQGSTDTQYF

j_gene: TRBJ1-5
abundance: -
d_gene: -
v_gene: TRBV4-2
CDR3nt: TGTGCCAGCAGCCAAGATAATGGCGACGGCAATCAGCCCCAGCATTTT
CDR3aa: CASSQDNGDGNQPQHF

j_gene: TRBJ2-2
abundance: few
d_gene: -
v_gene: TRBV6-2/TRBV6-3
CDR3nt: TGTGCCAGCAGGTCACAGCTCACCGGGGAGCTGTTTTTT
CDR3aa: CASRSQLTGELFF

j_gene: TRBJ2-3
abundance: many
d_gene: -
v_gene: TRBV29-1
CDR3nt: TGCAGCGTTGACGGTCCGTCTAGCACAGATACGCAGTATTTT
CDR3aa: CSVDGPSSTDTQYF

j_gene: TRBJ1-1
abundance: few
d_gene: -
v_gene: TRBV19
CDR3nt: TGTGCCACCGAGACTCGTACGGTTATGAACACTGAAGCTTTCTTT
CDR3aa: CATETRTVMNTEAFF

j_gene: TRBJ2-5
abundance: -
d_gene: -
v_gene: TRBV6-6
CDR3nt: TGTGCCAGCAGTTACGGTTGGGAGACCCAGTACTTC
CDR3aa: CASSYGWETQYF

j_gene: TRBJ2-7
abundance: -
d_gene: TRBD2
v_gene: TRBV2
CDR3nt: TGTGCCAGCAGTGTTTTAGCGGGGGACTACGAGCAGTACTTC
CDR3aa: CASSVLAGDYEQYF

j_gene: TRBJ2-1
abundance: few
d_gene: -
v_gene: TRBV7-9
CDR3nt: TGTGCCAGCAGCTTCTCGTCCCGCTACAATGAGCAGTTCTTC
CDR3aa: CASSFSSRYNEQFF

j_gene: TRBJ1-1
abundance: few
d_gene: -
v_gene: TRBV14
CDR3nt: TGTGCCAGCAGCCAAGAGATTGGGGGCAACACTGAAGCTTTCTTT
CDR3aa: CASSQEIGGNTEAFF